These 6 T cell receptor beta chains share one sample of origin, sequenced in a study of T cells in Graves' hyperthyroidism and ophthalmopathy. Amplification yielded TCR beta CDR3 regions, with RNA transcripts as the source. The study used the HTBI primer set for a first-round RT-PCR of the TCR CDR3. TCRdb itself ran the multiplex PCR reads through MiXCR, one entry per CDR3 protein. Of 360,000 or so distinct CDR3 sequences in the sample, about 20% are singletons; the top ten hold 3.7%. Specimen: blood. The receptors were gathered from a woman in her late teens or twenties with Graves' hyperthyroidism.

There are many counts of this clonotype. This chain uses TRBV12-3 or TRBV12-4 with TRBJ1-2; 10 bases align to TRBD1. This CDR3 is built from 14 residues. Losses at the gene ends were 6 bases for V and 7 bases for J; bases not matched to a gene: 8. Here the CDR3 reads CASSDLTGGRGYTF. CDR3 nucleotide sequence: TGTGCCAGCAGCGACCTGACAGGGGGCCGTGGCTACACCTTC.

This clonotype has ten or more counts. CDR3 coding DNA: TGCGCCAGCAGCTTGATTTTAGGGATTCAGACCCAGTACTTC. Its translation: CASSLILGIQTQYF. The chain carries TRBV5-1 and TRBJ2-5; D remains unclear. Trimming took off 1 base at V and 6 bases at J, with 13 bases between the two ends. The CDR3 consists of 14 residues. Germline V gives CDR1 SGHRS, CDR2 YFSETQ.

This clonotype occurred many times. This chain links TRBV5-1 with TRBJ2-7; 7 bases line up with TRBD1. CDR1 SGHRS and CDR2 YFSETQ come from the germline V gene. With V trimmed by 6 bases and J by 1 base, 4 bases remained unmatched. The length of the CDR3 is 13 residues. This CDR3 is CASTGTASYEQYF. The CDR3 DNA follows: TGCGCCAGCACGGGGACAGCATCCTACGAGCAGTACTTC.

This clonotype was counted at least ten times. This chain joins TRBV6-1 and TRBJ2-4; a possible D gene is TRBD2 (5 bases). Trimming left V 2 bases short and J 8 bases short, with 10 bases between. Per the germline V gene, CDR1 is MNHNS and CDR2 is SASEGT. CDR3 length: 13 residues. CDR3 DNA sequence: TGTGCCAGCAGTGAATCGGAGGAGGACATTCAGTACTTC. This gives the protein CASSESEEDIQYF.

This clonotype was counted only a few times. The CDR3: CASSQDREAYEQYF. The CDR3 DNA is TGCGCCAGCAGCCAAGACAGGGAAGCCTACGAGCAGTACTTC. V is TRBV4-1 and J is TRBJ2-7, with D maybe TRBD1 (5 bases). The CDR3 contains 14 residues. Per germline, CDR1 MGHRA and CDR2 YSYEKL. The V end lost 0 bases, the J end lost 2 bases, and 8 bases lay between the germline ends.

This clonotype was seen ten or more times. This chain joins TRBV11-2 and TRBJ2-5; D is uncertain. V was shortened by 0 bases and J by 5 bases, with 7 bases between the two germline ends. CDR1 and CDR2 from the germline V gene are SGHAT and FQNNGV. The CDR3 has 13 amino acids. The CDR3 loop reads CASSLEYRETQYF. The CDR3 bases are TGTGCCAGCAGCTTAGAGTATAGGGAGACCCAGTACTTC. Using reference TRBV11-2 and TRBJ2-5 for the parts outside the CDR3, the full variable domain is EAGVAQSPRYKIIEKRQSVAFWCNPISGHATLYWYQQILGQGPKLLIQFQNNGVVDDSQLPKDRFSAERLKGVDSTLKIQPAKLEDSAVYLCASSLEYRETQYFGPGTRLLVL.